This record looks at one T cell receptor beta chain sequence and its context. The data were taken from a study of shared T cell receptors in the human thymus. Trimming pared 2 bases from V and 1 base from J, leaving 11 bases between. This CDR3 is built from 16 residues. The germline V gene encodes CDR1 LNHNV and CDR2 YYDKDF (reference sequence). The data were produced by immunoSEQ multiplex PCR, yet TCRdb's version contains in-frame clones alone and is incomplete. The table has about 610,000 clones, approximately 87% seen once. This sample was also put to use in a study of human thymus T cells. As reported in that work: Healthy Finnish infants undergoing corrective surgery for congenital heart defects were the donors. Thymic samples were excised during corrective heart operations. In thymic and blood repertoires alike, V and J usage looked biased. Overlap was high between thymic repertoires from unrelated individuals, as reported in related research.

This chain uses TRBV15 with TRBJ2-2; D is possibly TRBD2 (6 bases). The material sequenced was thymocytes. The TCR was taken from a boy younger than two with a congenital heart defect. In DNA, the CDR3 is TGTGCCACCAGCAGAACCAGCGGGTGGAACACCGGGGAGCTGTTTTTT. Protein: CATSRTSGWNTGELFF.